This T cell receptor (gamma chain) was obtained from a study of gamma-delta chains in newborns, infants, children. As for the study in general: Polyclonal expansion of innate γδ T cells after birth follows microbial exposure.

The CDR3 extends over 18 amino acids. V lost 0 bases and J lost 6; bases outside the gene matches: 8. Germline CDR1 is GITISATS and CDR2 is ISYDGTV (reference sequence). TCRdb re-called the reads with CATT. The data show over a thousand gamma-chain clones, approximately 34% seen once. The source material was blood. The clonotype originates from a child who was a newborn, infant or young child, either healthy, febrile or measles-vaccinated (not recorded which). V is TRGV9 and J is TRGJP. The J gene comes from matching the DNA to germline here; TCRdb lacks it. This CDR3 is CALWEVRPGELGKKIKVF. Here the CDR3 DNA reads TGTGCCTTGTGGGAGGTGCGTCCCGGAGAGTTGGGCAAAAAAATCAAGGTATTT.